This T cell receptor (beta chain) was recovered during a study of blood T cell repertoires in COVID-19. In the study's own analysis: Scientists estimated how many nucleated cells there were by amplifying reference gene primers. Profiling relied on immunoSEQ multiplex PCR, and the TCRdb table lists in-frame clones only, not all of them. The DNA was the basis for D and trimming; V, J and clone size are from that table. The sample records 250,000 to 350,000 clones, roughly 86% being singletons. The CDR3 length is 17 residues. V gave up 0 bases and J gave up 7 bases, with 19 bases separating them. Per germline, CDR1 MNHNS and CDR2 SASEGT.

The chain combines TRBV6-1 with TRBJ1-5; the D gene is possibly TRBD1 (5 bases). This receptor was taken from a woman in her 30s who had recovered from COVID-19. Material for sequencing was PBMCs or T cells enriched from blood (not recorded which). The CDR3 sequence: CASSEAVSAQGGQPQHF. In DNA form, the CDR3 reads TGTGCCAGCAGTGAAGCCGTCAGCGCTCAGGGCGGCCAGCCCCAGCATTTT.